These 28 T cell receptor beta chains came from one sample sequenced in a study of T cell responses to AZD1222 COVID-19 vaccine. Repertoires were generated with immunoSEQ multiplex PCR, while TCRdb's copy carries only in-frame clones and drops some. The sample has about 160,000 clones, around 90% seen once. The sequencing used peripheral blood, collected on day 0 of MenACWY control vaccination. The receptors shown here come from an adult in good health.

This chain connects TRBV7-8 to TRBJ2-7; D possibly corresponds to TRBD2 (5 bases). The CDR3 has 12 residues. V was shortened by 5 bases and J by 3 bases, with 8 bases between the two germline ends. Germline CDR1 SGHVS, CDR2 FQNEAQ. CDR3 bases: TGTGCCAGCAGCCCGAGCGGCTACGAGCAGTACTTC. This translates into CASSPSGYEQYF.

The CDR3 loop reads CASRGGSSETQYF. For the CDR3, the DNA is TGTGCCAGCAGGGGGGGTTCTTCGGAGACCCAGTACTTC. V and J are TRBV6-5 and TRBJ2-5; possible D gene TRBD2, 6 bases. The germline V gene encodes CDR1 MNHEY and CDR2 SVGAGI. This CDR3 spans 13 amino acids. With 6 bases removed from V and 5 bases from J, the gap between germline ends came to 13 bases.

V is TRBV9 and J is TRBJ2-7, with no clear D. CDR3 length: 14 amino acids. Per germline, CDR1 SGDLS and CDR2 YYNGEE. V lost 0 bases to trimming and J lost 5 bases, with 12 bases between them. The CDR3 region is CASSVDPSPHEQYF. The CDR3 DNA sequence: TGTGCCAGCAGCGTAGACCCCTCTCCCCACGAGCAGTACTTC.

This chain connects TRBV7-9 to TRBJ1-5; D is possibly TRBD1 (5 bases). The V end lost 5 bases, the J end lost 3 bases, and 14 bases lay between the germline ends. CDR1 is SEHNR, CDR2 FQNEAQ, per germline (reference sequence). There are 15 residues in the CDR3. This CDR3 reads CASSTGLGDNQPQHF. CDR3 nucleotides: TGTGCCAGCAGCACGGGACTAGGGGACAATCAGCCCCAGCATTTT.

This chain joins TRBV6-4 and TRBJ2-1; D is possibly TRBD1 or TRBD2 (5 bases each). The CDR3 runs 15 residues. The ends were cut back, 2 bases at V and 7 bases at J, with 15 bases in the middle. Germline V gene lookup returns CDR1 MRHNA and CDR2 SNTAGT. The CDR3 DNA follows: TGTGCCAGCAGTGACGGGACCGTAGCCATTAATGAGCAGTTCTTC. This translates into CASSDGTVAINEQFF.

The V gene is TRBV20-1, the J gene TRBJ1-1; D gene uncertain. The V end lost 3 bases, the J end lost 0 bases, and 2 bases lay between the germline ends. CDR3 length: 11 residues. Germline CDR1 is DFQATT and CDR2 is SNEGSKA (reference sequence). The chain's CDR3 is CSASLNTEAFF. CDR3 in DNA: TGCAGTGCTAGCCTGAACACTGAAGCTTTCTTT.

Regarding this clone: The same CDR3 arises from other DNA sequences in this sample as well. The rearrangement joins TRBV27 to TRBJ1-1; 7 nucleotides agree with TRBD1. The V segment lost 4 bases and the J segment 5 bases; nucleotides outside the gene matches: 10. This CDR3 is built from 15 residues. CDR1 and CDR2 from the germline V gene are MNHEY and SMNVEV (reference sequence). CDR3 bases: TGTGCCAGCAGTTCCTCCGGGACAGTTAATACTGAAGCTTTCTTT. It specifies CASSSSGTVNTEAFF.

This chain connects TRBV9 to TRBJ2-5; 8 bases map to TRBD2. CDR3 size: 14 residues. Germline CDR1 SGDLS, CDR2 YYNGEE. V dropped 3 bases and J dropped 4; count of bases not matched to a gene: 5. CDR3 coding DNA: TGTGCCAGCAGCGCCCTTACTAGCGGAGAGACCCAGTACTTC. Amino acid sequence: CASSALTSGETQYF.

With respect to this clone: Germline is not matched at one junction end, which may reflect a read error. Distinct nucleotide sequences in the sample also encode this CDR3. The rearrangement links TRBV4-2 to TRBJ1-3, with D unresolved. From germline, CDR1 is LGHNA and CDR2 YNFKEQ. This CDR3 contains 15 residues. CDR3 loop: CASSQEAQVGNTIYF. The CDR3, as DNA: TGTGCCAGCAGCCAAGAGGCTCAAGTTGGAAATACCATATATTTT.

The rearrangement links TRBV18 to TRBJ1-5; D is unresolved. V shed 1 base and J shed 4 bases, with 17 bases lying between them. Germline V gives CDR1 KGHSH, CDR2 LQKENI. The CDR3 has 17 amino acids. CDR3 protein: CASSPQQVLSGNQPQHF. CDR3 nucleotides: TGTGCCAGCTCACCACAGCAGGTGCTATCTGGGAATCAGCCCCAGCATTTT.

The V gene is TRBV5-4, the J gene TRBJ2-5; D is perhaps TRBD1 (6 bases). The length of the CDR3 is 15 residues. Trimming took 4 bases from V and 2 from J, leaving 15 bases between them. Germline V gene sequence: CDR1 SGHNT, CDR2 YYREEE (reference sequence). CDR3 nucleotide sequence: TGTGCCAGCAGCCGATATGGACAGCGACAAGAGACCCAGTACTTC. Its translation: CASSRYGQRQETQYF.

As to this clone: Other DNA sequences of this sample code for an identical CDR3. DNA of the CDR3: TGTGCCAGCAGTTTATGGGGCAACACTGAAGCTTTCTTT. This codes for CASSLWGNTEAFF. V and J are TRBV27 and TRBJ1-1; perhaps TRBD1 as D (5 bases). The CDR3 contains 13 residues. V was pared by 1 base and J by 2 bases, with 5 bases between. The germline V gene encodes CDR1 MNHEY and CDR2 SMNVEV (reference sequence).

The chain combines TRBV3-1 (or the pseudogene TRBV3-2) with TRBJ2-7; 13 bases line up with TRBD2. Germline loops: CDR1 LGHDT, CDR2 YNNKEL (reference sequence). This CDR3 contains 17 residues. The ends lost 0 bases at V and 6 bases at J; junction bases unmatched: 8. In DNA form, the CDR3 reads TGTGCCAGCAGCCAAGATCCCGCCGGACTAGCGGGAGTCGAGCAGTACTTC. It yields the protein CASSQDPAGLAGVEQYF.

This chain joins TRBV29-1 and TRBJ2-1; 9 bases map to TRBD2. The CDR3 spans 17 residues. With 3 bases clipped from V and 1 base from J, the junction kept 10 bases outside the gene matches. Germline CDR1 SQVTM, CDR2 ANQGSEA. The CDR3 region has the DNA TGCAGCGTTGAGGCTAGCGGGAAGTGGGGTTCCTACAATGAGCAGTTCTTC. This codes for CSVEASGKWGSYNEQFF.

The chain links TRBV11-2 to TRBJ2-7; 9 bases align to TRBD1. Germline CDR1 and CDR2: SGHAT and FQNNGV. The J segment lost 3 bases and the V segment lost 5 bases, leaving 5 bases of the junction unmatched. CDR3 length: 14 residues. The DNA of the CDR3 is TGTGCCAGCAGCACAGGGGGCAAATACTACGAGCAGTACTTC. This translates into CASSTGGKYYEQYF.

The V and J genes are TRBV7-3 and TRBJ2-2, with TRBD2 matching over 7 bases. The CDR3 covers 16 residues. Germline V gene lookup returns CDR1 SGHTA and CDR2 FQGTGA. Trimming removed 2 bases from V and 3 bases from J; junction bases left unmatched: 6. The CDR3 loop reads CASSLEGGRYTGELFF. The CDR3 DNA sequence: TGTGCCAGCAGCTTAGAGGGAGGGCGCTACACCGGGGAGCTGTTTTTT. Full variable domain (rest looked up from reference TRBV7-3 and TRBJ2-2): GAGVSQTPSNKVTEKGKYVELRCDPISGHTALYWYRQSLGQGPEFLIYFQGTGAADDSGLPNDRFFAVRPEGSVSTLKIQRTERGDSAVYLCASSLEGGRYTGELFFGEGSRLTVL.

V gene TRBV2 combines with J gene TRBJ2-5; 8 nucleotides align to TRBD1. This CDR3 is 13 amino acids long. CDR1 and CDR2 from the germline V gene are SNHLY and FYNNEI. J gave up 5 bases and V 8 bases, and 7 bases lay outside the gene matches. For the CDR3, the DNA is TGTGCCAGCGGTGGACAGGGCCGGGAGACCCAGTACTTC. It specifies CASGGQGRETQYF.

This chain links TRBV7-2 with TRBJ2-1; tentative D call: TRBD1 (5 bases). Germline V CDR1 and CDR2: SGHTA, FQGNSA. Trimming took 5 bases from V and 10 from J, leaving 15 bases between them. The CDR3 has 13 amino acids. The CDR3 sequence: CASSQGIGEEQFF. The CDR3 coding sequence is TGTGCCAGCAGCCAGGGTATAGGAGAAGAGCAGTTCTTC.

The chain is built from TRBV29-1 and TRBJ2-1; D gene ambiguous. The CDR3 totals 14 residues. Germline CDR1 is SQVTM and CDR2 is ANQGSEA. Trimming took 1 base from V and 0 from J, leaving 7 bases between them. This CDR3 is CSVEGQDSYNEQFF. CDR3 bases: TGCAGCGTTGAAGGCCAGGACTCCTACAATGAGCAGTTCTTC.

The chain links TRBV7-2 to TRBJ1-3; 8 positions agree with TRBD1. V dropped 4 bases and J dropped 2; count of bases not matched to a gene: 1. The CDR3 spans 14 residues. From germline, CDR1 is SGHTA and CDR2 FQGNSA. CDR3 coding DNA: TGTGCCAGCAGCTCGACAGGGGCTGGAAACACCATATATTTT. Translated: CASSSTGAGNTIYF.

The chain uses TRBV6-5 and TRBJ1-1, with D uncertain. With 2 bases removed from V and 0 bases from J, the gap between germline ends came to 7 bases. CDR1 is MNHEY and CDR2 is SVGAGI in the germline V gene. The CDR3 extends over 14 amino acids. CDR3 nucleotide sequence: TGTGCCAGCAGTTACGACTGGATGAACACTGAAGCTTTCTTT. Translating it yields CASSYDWMNTEAFF.

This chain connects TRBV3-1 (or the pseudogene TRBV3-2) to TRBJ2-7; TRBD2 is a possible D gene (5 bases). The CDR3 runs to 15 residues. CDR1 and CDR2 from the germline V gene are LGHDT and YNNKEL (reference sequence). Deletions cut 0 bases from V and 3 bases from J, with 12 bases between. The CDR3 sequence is CASSQEKASLYEQYF. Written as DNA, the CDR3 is TGTGCCAGCAGCCAAGAAAAGGCTAGCCTCTACGAGCAGTACTTC.

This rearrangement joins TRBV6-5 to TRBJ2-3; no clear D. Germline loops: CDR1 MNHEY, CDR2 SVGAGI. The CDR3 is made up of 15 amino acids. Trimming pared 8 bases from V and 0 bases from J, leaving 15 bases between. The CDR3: CASAYYPGSTDTQYF. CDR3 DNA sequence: TGTGCCAGCGCGTACTACCCCGGGAGCACAGATACGCAGTATTTT.

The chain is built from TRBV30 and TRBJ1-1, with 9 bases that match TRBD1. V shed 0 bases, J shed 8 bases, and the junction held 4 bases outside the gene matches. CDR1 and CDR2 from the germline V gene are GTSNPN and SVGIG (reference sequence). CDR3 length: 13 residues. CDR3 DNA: TGTGCCTGGAGTGTCGAGGGGACAGGGGAAGCTTTCTTT. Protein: CAWSVEGTGEAFF.

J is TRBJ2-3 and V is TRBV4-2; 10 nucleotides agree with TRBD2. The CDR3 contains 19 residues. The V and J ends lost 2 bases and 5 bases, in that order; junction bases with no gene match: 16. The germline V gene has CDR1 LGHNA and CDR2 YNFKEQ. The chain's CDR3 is CASSQTRGGAGGPEDTQYF. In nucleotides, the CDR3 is TGTGCCAGCAGCCAAACCCGCGGAGGAGCGGGAGGGCCGGAAGATACGCAGTATTTT.

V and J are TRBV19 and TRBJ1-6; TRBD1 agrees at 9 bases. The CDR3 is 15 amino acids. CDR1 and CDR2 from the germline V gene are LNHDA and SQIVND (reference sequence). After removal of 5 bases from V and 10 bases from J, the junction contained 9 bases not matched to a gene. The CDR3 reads CASSARQGVSSPLHF. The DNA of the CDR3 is TGTGCCAGTAGTGCTCGACAGGGGGTGAGCTCACCCCTCCACTTT.

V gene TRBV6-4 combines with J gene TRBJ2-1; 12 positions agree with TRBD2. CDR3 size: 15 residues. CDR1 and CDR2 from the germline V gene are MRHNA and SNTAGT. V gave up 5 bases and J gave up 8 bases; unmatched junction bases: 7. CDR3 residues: CASSMTSGSVDEQFF. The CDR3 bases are TGTGCCAGCAGTATGACTAGCGGGAGTGTTGATGAGCAGTTCTTC.

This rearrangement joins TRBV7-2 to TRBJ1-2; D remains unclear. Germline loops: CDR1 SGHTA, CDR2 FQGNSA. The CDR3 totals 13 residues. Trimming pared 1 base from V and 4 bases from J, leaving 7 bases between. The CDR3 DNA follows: TGTGCCAGCAGCTTAGTGCAGACCTATGGCTACACCTTC. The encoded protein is CASSLVQTYGYTF. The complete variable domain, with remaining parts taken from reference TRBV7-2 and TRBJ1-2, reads GAGVSQSPSNKVTEKGKDVELRCDPISGHTALYWYRQSLGQGLEFLIYFQGNSAPDKSGLPSDRFSAERTGGSVSTLTIQRTQQEDSAVYLCASSLVQTYGYTFGSGTRLTVV.